This T cell receptor beta chain was found in a study of PD-1 blockade in classical Hodgkin lymphoma. General study points: According to reports, newly diagnosed patients had lower baseline TCR diversity than healthy donors, and relapsed/refractory patients had lower baseline TCR diversity still. Repertoire difference causes, possibly disease activity or prior therapy, remain undefined. Those patients who began receiving nivolumab less than 1 year after ASCT had lower diversity, and they were excluded. Lower baseline TCR diversity marked trial partial responders and progressors.

Clones were read by immunoSEQ multiplex PCR, and TCRdb kept only the in-frame ones, dropping some. The sample has tens of thousands of clones, more than 75% seen once. Time point noted: cycle 4 day 1 (C4D1), after less than 7 weeks of nivolumab. Each of the patients experienced relapse following autologous stem cell transplantation, and their brentuximab vedotin exposure differed. Details on this clone: Its cognate antigen is unknown.

This TCR was sampled from a human donor with classical Hodgkin lymphoma. The sample consisted of peripheral blood mononuclear cells (PBMCs), taken before the fourth cycle of nivolumab.

CDR3 bases: TGTGCCAGCAGCTTAGACAGGGGTGGCTACACCTTC. Amino acid sequence: CASSLDRGGYTF. The chain carries TRBV5-4 and TRBJ1-2, with TRBD1 matching over 8 bases. The CDR3 length is 12 residues. After removal of 2 bases from V and 7 bases from J, the junction contained 1 base not matched to a gene. CDR1 is SGHNT and CDR2 is YYREEE in the germline V gene (reference sequence).